This T cell receptor beta chain was captured in a study of blood T cell repertoires in COVID-19. About the research overall: Sample material is recorded as cDNA or gDNA derived from T cells, B-cell-depleted T cells, or PBMCs.

Profiled with immunoSEQ multiplex PCR; TCRdb holds only in-frame clones, not every one. The table records about 67,000 clones, 87% of them present only once. The trim removed 4 bases at V and 2 bases at J, leaving 6 bases unmatched. This CDR3 is 15 amino acids long. Germline CDR1 reads MNHEY; CDR2 reads SVGEGT. The sequenced sample was peripheral blood. This receptor was identified in a man aged 50 or older with active COVID-19. This chain links TRBV6-2 or TRBV6-3 with TRBJ2-7; TRBD2 matches at 9 bases. The CDR3 coding sequence is TGTGCCAGCAGTTTTGGGGCTAGCGGGGCCTACGAGCAGTACTTC. Protein product: CASSFGASGAYEQYF.